The next 12 T cell receptor beta chains were all read from a single sample in a study of identical twins. TCRdb independently ran MiXCR on the 5' RACE reads; one entry per CDR3 protein. The data hold under 900,000 distinct CDR3 sequences, with roughly an eighth observed a single time. This same sample was also taken into another study, of yellow fever vaccine responses in identical twins.

Material for sequencing was PBMCs. Receptors were obtained from a woman younger than 35 in good health.

J is TRBJ2-5 and V is TRBV6-5; the D call may be TRBD1 or TRBD2 (6 bases each). Germline values: CDR1 MNHEY, CDR2 SVGAGI. Deletions cut 4 bases from V and 3 bases from J, with 15 bases between. The CDR3 extends over 15 amino acids. The CDR3 bases are TGTGCCAGCAGTTCTAGGGGGGCTGGGGAAGAGACCCAGTACTTC. Translation: CASSSRGAGEETQYF.

This clonotype was seen only once. V gene TRBV29-1 combines with J gene TRBJ1-5; possible D gene TRBD1, 5 bases. The CDR3 length is 13 residues. V was shortened by 6 bases and J by 0 bases, with 9 bases between the two germline ends. The germline V gene encodes CDR1 SQVTM and CDR2 ANQGSEA. CDR3 residues: CSVQRGSNQPQHF. CDR3 DNA: TGCAGCGTCCAAAGGGGTAGCAATCAGCCCCAGCATTTT. The full variable domain, its missing parts supplied by reference TRBV29-1 and TRBJ1-5, is SAVISQKPSRDICQRGTSLTIQCQVDSQVTMMFWYRQQPGQSLTLIATANQGSEATYESGFVIDKFPISRPNLTFSTLTVSNMSPEDSSIYLCSVQRGSNQPQHFGDGTRLSIL.

This clonotype has only a few counts. The rearrangement joins TRBV12-3 or TRBV12-4 to TRBJ2-1; 7 bases match TRBD1. V lost 7 bases to trimming and J lost 5 bases; unmatched junction nucleotides: 8. The CDR3 covers 14 residues. For the CDR3, the DNA is TGTGCCAGCACTATGTCCAGGGGGAACAATGAGCAGTTCTTC. It codes for CASTMSRGNNEQFF.

The gene calls are TRBV4-1 and TRBJ1-1; 8 nucleotides agree with TRBD1. V shed 1 base, J shed 0 bases, and the junction held 4 bases outside the gene matches. Germline V CDR1 and CDR2: MGHRA, YSYEKL. The CDR3 runs to 16 residues. CDR3 bases: TGCGCCAGCAGCCAAGGAGGCAGGGGGCTGAACACTGAAGCTTTCTTT. This gives the protein CASSQGGRGLNTEAFF.

This clonotype has ten or more counts. The J gene is TRBJ1-1, the V gene TRBV10-3; a possible D gene is TRBD1 (5 bases). V gave up 10 bases and J gave up 3 bases, with 12 bases separating them. Per the germline V gene, CDR1 is ENHRY and CDR2 is SYGVKD. This CDR3 has 12 amino acids. Here the CDR3 reads CATKQGDTEAFF. Written as DNA, the CDR3 is TGTGCCACCAAACAAGGGGACACTGAAGCTTTCTTT.

This clonotype was seen a few times. The rearrangement uses TRBV6-1 and TRBJ1-5, with 10 bases aligning to TRBD1. Trimming cost V 0 bases and J 6 bases; bases outside gene matches: 2. The germline V gene has CDR1 MNHNS and CDR2 SASEGT. The CDR3 contains 15 residues. This CDR3 is CASSEAGQGFQPQHF. CDR3 coding DNA: TGTGCCAGCAGTGAAGCGGGACAGGGGTTTCAGCCCCAGCATTTT.

This clonotype was observed a few times. The chain recombines TRBV7-9 with TRBJ2-1; D gene ambiguous. The CDR3 spans 14 residues. Trimming shortened V by 2 bases and J by 7 bases, and 12 bases separated the two germline ends. From germline, CDR1 is SEHNR and CDR2 FQNEAQ (reference sequence). CDR3 bases: TGTGCCAGCAGCTTAAGTGCTTTCCCGAATGAGCAGTTCTTC. Translating it yields CASSLSAFPNEQFF.

This clonotype came up a few times. The chain has TRBV10-3 and TRBJ1-2; 7 bases line up with TRBD1. Losses at the gene ends were 2 bases for V and 6 bases for J; bases not matched to a gene: 6. The CDR3 is made up of 14 amino acids. The germline CDR1 and CDR2 sequences are ENHRY and SYGVKD. CDR3 nucleotides: TGTGCCATCAGTGAGCAAGGGGGCGTAGATGGCTACACCTTC. This gives the protein CAISEQGGVDGYTF.

The chain employs TRBV19 and TRBJ2-4, with D possibly matching TRBD2 (6 bases). CDR1 is LNHDA and CDR2 is SQIVND in the germline V gene (reference sequence). This CDR3 spans 17 amino acids. V was shortened by 4 bases and J by 3 bases, with 19 bases between the two germline ends. The DNA of the CDR3 is TGTGCCAGTAGTACCGGTCCCGGGAGCACTTTCAAAAACATTCAGTACTTC. It yields the protein CASSTGPGSTFKNIQYF.

Ten or more counts support this clonotype. This sequence joins TRBV4-1 and TRBJ2-1; 9 bases line up with TRBD2. The J segment lost 4 bases and the V segment lost 4 bases, leaving 17 bases of the junction unmatched. Germline V CDR1 and CDR2: MGHRA, YSYEKL. The CDR3 length is 19 residues. The DNA for the CDR3 is TGCGCCAGCAGCCTATTGCCCTTCCTAGCGGGGTCCCTATACAATGAGCAGTTCTTC. As protein: CASSLLPFLAGSLYNEQFF.

This clonotype has a handful of counts. The rearrangement joins TRBV24-1 to TRBJ2-5; TRBD2 matches 11 bases. CDR3 size: 16 residues. Trimming at V came to 0 bases and at J to 5 bases, leaving 4 bases not matched to a gene. Germline V gene sequence: CDR1 KGHDR, CDR2 SFDVKD. The CDR3 region is CATSDLRTSGSETQYF. The CDR3 DNA sequence: TGTGCCACCAGTGATTTGAGAACTAGCGGGAGTGAGACCCAGTACTTC.

The chain has TRBV12-3 or TRBV12-4 and TRBJ1-4; D is perhaps TRBD1 (6 bases). Between the trimmed V and J ends, which lost 1 base and 7 bases, there was a span of 7 bases. CDR3 size: 13 residues. CDR3 loop: CASSLEGVEKLFF. CDR3 DNA: TGTGCCAGCAGTTTAGAGGGGGTTGAAAAACTGTTTTTT.